The 3 T cell receptor beta chains in this list originate from one sample, sequenced in a study of T cell responses to AZD1222 COVID-19 vaccine. The data were produced by immunoSEQ multiplex PCR, yet TCRdb's version contains in-frame clones alone and is incomplete. The sample has 100,000 to 150,000 clones, roughly 93% seen once. Sample: peripheral blood, taken 28 days after the second AZD1222 dose. These receptors came from an adult who received the AZD1222 COVID-19 vaccine.

The chain couples TRBV6-5 to TRBJ2-6; possible D gene TRBD2, 6 bases. Germline CDR1 and CDR2: MNHEY and SVGAGI. This CDR3 has 15 residues. The germline V and J ends were trimmed by 6 bases and 0 bases, with 9 bases remaining between them. CDR3 region: CASRGGISGANVLTF. The CDR3 nucleotides read TGTGCCAGCAGAGGCGGGATCTCTGGGGCCAACGTCCTGACTTTC.

This chain connects TRBV18 to TRBJ2-3; no reliable D call. Trimming left V 6 bases short and J 0 bases short, with 4 bases between. Germline CDR1 reads KGHSH; CDR2 reads LQKENI. There are 12 residues in the CDR3. The CDR3 DNA sequence: TGTGCCAGCTCCCCGAGCACAGATACGCAGTATTTT. It is translated as CASSPSTDTQYF. Based on the CDR3 plus reference TRBV18 and TRBJ2-3, the full variable domain is NAGVMQNPRHLVRRRGQEARLRCSPMKGHSHVYWYRQLPEEGLKFMVYLQKENIIDESGMPKERFSAEFPKEGPSILRIQQVVRGDSAAYFCASSPSTDTQYFGPGTRLTVL.

This sequence joins TRBV7-9 and TRBJ1-2; unclear D gene. Germline-derived CDR1 and CDR2 are SEHNR and FQNEAQ (reference sequence). V shed 5 bases and J shed 1 base, with 5 bases lying between them. This CDR3 region has 12 residues. In DNA, the CDR3 is TGTGCCAGCAGCGCAAATAACTATGGCTACACCTTC. This translates into CASSANNYGYTF.